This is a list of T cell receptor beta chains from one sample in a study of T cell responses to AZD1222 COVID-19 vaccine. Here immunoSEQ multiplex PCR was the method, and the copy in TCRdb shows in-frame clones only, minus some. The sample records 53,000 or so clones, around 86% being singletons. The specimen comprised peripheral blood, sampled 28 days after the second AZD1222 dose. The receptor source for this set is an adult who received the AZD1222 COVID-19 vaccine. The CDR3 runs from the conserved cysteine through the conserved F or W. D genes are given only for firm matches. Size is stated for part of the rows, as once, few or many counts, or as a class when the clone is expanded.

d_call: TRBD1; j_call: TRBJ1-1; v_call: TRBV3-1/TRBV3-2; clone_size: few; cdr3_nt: TGTGCCAGCAGCCAAGGGACAGGGCAAACTGAAGCTTTCTTT; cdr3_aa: CASSQGTGQTEAFF
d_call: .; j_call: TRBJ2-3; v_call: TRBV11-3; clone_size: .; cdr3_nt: TGTGCCAGCAGCCTCGAGCGGAGCACAGATACGCAGTATTTT; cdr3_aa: CASSLERSTDTQYF
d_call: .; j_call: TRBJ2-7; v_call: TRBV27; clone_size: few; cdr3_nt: TGTGCCAGCAGTTTGGAGGGGGATCTTAACGACGAGCAGTACTTC; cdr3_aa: CASSLEGDLNDEQYF
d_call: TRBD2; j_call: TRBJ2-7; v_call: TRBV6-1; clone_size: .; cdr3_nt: TGTGCCAGCAGTGAAGTGACCGGGGTAGCGGGAGCATACGAGCAGTACTTC; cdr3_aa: CASSEVTGVAGAYEQYF
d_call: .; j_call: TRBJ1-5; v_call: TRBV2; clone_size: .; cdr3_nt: TGTGCCAGCAGTGCCCCCGGCGGGGGGCGCTTTTCGAATCAGCCCCAGCATTTT; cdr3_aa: CASSAPGGGRFSNQPQHF
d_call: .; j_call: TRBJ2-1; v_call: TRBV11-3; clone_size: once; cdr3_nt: TGTGCCAGCAGCCCACTTTTCGCCCGCTCCTACAATGAGCAGTTCTTC; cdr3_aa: CASSPLFARSYNEQFF
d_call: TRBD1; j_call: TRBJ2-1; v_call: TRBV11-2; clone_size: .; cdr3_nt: TGTGCCAGCAGCCGGACAGGGGGCGAACCTGATGAGCAGTTCTTC; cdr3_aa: CASSRTGGEPDEQFF
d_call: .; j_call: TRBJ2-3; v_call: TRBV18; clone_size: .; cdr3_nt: TGTGCCAGCTCACCACTGACAACTAGCACAGATACGCAGTATTTT; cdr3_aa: CASSPLTTSTDTQYF
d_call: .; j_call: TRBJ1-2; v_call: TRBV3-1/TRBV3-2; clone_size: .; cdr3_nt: TGTGCCAGCAGCCTTAACTATGGCTACACCTTC; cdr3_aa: CASSLNYGYTF
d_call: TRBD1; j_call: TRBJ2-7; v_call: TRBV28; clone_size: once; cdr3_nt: TGTGCCAGCTGGAGGGACAGGGGGGGCTACGAGCAGTACTTC; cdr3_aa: CASWRDRGGYEQYF
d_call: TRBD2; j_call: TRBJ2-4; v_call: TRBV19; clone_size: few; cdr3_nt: TGTGCCAGTAGCCTAGCGGGAGCTACGAACATTCAGTACTTC; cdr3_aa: CASSLAGATNIQYF
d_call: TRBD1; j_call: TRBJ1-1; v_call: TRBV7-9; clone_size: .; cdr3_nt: TGTGCCAGCAGCCAACGGGACAGTGCGACTGAAGCTTTCTTT; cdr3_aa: CASSQRDSATEAFF
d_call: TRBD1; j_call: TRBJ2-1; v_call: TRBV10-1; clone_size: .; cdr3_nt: TGCGCCAGCAGAAGACGGGTGGGACAGGGTCCCTACAATGAGCAGTTCTTC; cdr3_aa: CASRRRVGQGPYNEQFF
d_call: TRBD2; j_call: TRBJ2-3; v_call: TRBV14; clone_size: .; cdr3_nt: TGTGCCAGCAGACTTAGCGGGAGTGTTTCAGATACGCAGTATTTT; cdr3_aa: CASRLSGSVSDTQYF
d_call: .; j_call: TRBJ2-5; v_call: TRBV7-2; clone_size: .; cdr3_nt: TGTGCCAGCAGCTTAGTGGTAGGTCAGGGCAGAGAGACCCAGTACTTC; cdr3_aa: CASSLVVGQGRETQYF
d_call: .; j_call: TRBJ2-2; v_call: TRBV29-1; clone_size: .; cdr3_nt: TGCAGCGTTGACACCGGGGAGCTGTTTTTT; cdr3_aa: CSVDTGELFF
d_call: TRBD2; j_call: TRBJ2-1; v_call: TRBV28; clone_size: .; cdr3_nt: TGTGCCAGCAGCCGAATAGCGGGATTGGGTGAGCAGTTCTTC; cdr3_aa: CASSRIAGLGEQFF
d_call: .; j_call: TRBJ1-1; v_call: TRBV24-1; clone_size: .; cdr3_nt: TGTGCCACCAGTGAGGGTGGGGTAGGGGCTGAAGCTTTCTTT; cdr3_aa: CATSEGGVGAEAFF
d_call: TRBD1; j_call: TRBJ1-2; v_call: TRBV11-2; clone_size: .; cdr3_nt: TGTGCCAGCAGCCATCACAGGGGGCGCGACTATGGCTACACCTTC; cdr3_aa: CASSHHRGRDYGYTF
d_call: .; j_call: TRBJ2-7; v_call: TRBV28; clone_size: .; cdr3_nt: TGTGCGTCGGGTCCCTACGAGCAGTACTTC; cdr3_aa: CASGPYEQYF
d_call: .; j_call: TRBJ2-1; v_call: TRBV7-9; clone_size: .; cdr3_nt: TGTGCCAGCAGCTTATTGTCTTTCTCCTACAATGAGCAGTTCTTC; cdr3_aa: CASSLLSFSYNEQFF
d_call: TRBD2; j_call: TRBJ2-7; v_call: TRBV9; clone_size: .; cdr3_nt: TGTGCCAGCAGCGTAACCCCCGGGGAGGGGGAGCAGTACTTC; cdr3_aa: CASSVTPGEGEQYF
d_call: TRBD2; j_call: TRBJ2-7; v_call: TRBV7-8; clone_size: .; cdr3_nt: TGTGCCAGCAGCTTCAGAAGAACGGGAGGTCCGGGCGAGCAGTACTTC; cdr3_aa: CASSFRRTGGPGEQYF
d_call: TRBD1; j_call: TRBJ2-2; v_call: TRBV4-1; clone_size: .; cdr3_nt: TGCGCCAGCAGCCAATTTGGACAGGGGGCGGACACCGGGGAGCTGTTTTTT; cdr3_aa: CASSQFGQGADTGELFF
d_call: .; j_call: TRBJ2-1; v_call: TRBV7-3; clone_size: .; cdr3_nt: TGTGCCAGCAGCTTATCAGGGAATGAGCAGTTCTTC; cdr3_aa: CASSLSGNEQFF
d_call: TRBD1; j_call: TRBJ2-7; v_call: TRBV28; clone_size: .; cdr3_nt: TGTGGCTCAGGGGGCTACGAGCAGTACTTC; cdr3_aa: CGSGGYEQYF
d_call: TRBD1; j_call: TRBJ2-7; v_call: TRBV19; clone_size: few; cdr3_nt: TGTGCCAGTAGTATCGGACAGGGGGCCGGCTACGAGCAGTACTTC; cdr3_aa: CASSIGQGAGYEQYF
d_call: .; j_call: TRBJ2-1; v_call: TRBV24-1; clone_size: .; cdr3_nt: TGTGCCACCAGTGACTATCGATCCACAGAGTACAATGAGCAGTTCTTC; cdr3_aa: CATSDYRSTEYNEQFF
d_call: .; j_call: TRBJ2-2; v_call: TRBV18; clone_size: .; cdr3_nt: TGTGCCAGCTCATCGGACTGGGGGAAAACCGGGGAGCTGTTTTTT; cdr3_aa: CASSSDWGKTGELFF
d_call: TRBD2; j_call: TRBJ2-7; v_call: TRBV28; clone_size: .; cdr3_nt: TGTGCCAGCAGTTTCGCCGGGACAGGGACTAGCGGGAGCTACGAGCAGTACTTC; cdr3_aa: CASSFAGTGTSGSYEQYF